This T cell receptor beta chain emerged from a study of regulatory T cells in long-lasting Graves disease. The table lists this clonotype with many counts. Its antigen remains unidentified. Study-wide results and limits: Persistent Graves' patients had lower TCR diversity than newly diagnosed ones.

Building of the TCR beta libraries involved iRepertoire HTBI primers and Arm-PCR of CDR3 regions. TCRdb reanalysed the multiplex PCR reads using MiXCR and keeps one entry per CDR3 protein. Here the sample spans some 560,000 distinct CDR3 sequences, around 16% being singletons. Stated time point: newly diagnosed GD, antithyroid drugs for less than 3 months. RNA from PBMCs was the source of the TCR library. Patient provenance is recorded as an endocrinology department in Xi'an, China. A further study also used this sample, focusing on T cells in Graves' hyperthyroidism and ophthalmopathy. This second report adds: Ophthalmopathy was identified by the model a median 6.5 months ahead of onset.

This clonotype originated in a woman aged 35-65 years with Graves disease. The input for sequencing was peripheral blood mononuclear cells (PBMCs), taken at new diagnosis, from a patient treated with antithyroid drugs.

The CDR3 loop is CASRLAGGHGELFF. The CDR3 DNA is TGTGCCAGCCGACTAGCGGGGGGACACGGGGAGCTGTTTTTT. The J gene is TRBJ2-2, the V gene TRBV28, with 13 positions matching TRBD2. Looked up from germline, CDR1 is MDHEN and CDR2 is SYDVKM. J lost 7 bases, V lost 8 bases, and 4 bases had no gene match. This CDR3 has 14 amino acids.